This is a list of T cell receptor beta chains from one sample in a study of CD8 T cells in Susac syndrome. TCRdb re-derived calls from the immunoSEQ multiplex PCR reads in MiXCR, one entry per CDR3 protein. Of about 120,000 distinct CDR3 sequences in the sample, 80% to 95% were seen once. Sequenced sample: CD8+ T cells from PBMCs. Receptors originate from a human donor in good health. CDR3s include the opening cysteine and the closing phenylalanine or tryptophan. The D gene is left open where the match is weak. Size is omitted from some rows. Given values are once, few, many or a class for expanded clones.

d_call: TRBD1; j_call: TRBJ2-2; v_call: TRBV2; clone_size: .; cdr3_nt: TGTGCCAGCAGGGGGACAGTGAACACCGGGGAGCTGTTTTTT; cdr3_aa: CASRGTVNTGELFF
d_call: .; j_call: TRBJ2-1; v_call: TRBV19; clone_size: .; cdr3_nt: TGTGCCAGTAACATCGGCGGGGCAGAATACAATGAGCAGTTCTTC; cdr3_aa: CASNIGGAEYNEQFF
d_call: TRBD1; j_call: TRBJ2-5; v_call: TRBV18; clone_size: .; cdr3_nt: TGTGCCAGCTCCCTACAGACAGGGGTCGAGACCCAGTACTTC; cdr3_aa: CASSLQTGVETQYF
d_call: .; j_call: TRBJ1-3; v_call: TRBV29-1; clone_size: .; cdr3_nt: TGCAGCGTCGGCACGACAGTTAGCTCTGGAAACACCATATATTTT; cdr3_aa: CSVGTTVSSGNTIYF
d_call: .; j_call: TRBJ1-1; v_call: TRBV30; clone_size: .; cdr3_nt: TGTGCCTGGAGTACAGACATGAACACTGAAGCTTTCTTT; cdr3_aa: CAWSTDMNTEAFF
d_call: TRBD1; j_call: TRBJ1-1; v_call: TRBV10-3; clone_size: .; cdr3_nt: TGTGCCACGGATACAGGGGACACTGAAGCTTTCTTT; cdr3_aa: CATDTGDTEAFF
d_call: .; j_call: TRBJ2-5; v_call: TRBV15; clone_size: .; cdr3_nt: TGTGCCACCAGCAGCATGGACACCTCCAAGCCGGAGACCCAGTACTTC; cdr3_aa: CATSSMDTSKPETQYF
d_call: TRBD2; j_call: TRBJ2-1; v_call: TRBV23-1; clone_size: .; cdr3_nt: TGCGCCAGCAGTCAATCTAAAACTAGCGGGGGGTACAATGAGCAGTTCTTC; cdr3_aa: CASSQSKTSGGYNEQFF
d_call: .; j_call: TRBJ1-2; v_call: TRBV7-9; clone_size: .; cdr3_nt: TGTGCCAGCAGCTTAGAAGCCTCAGGGATGTATGGCTACACCTTC; cdr3_aa: CASSLEASGMYGYTF
d_call: .; j_call: TRBJ2-1; v_call: TRBV4-2; clone_size: .; cdr3_nt: TGTGCCAGCAGCCACGCCGAAGTCAATGAGCAGTTCTTC; cdr3_aa: CASSHAEVNEQFF
d_call: .; j_call: TRBJ1-4; v_call: TRBV13; clone_size: .; cdr3_nt: TGTGCCAGCAGCTTTGGAGCAGGGAGGGAAAAACTGTTTTTT; cdr3_aa: CASSFGAGREKLFF
d_call: .; j_call: TRBJ2-1; v_call: TRBV7-2; clone_size: .; cdr3_nt: TGTGCCAGCAGCTTAGGGGGAGCGTGGGTTTACAATGAGCAGTTCTTC; cdr3_aa: CASSLGGAWVYNEQFF
d_call: TRBD2; j_call: TRBJ2-5; v_call: TRBV6-5; clone_size: .; cdr3_nt: TGTGCCAGCAGTCCCGGGGGGGATTGGGAGACCCAGTACTTC; cdr3_aa: CASSPGGDWETQYF
d_call: .; j_call: TRBJ2-7; v_call: TRBV18; clone_size: .; cdr3_nt: TGTGCCAGCTCACCGCAGGGGCCCCCCTACGAGCAGTACTTC; cdr3_aa: CASSPQGPPYEQYF
d_call: TRBD2; j_call: TRBJ2-2; v_call: TRBV11-1; clone_size: once; cdr3_nt: TGTGCCAGCAGCTTCCTAGCGGGAGCTGGTAAGACCGGGGAGCTGTTTTTT; cdr3_aa: CASSFLAGAGKTGELFF
d_call: .; j_call: TRBJ2-7; v_call: TRBV5-1; clone_size: .; cdr3_nt: TGCGCCAGCAGCTACGGGAGCGGATACGAGCAGTACTTC; cdr3_aa: CASSYGSGYEQYF
d_call: TRBD2; j_call: TRBJ2-1; v_call: TRBV7-2; clone_size: .; cdr3_nt: TGTGCCAGCAGCTTAGCGCTAGCGGGGGGCCCTTACAATGAGCAGTTCTTC; cdr3_aa: CASSLALAGGPYNEQFF
d_call: .; j_call: TRBJ2-7; v_call: TRBV6-2/TRBV6-3; clone_size: .; cdr3_nt: TGTGCCAGCACCCAATCCCCAAGAGGCATCAACGAGCAGTACTTC; cdr3_aa: CASTQSPRGINEQYF
d_call: TRBD1; j_call: TRBJ1-6; v_call: TRBV7-3; clone_size: .; cdr3_nt: TGTGCCAGCAGCTTGACAGGGTCTTTTAATTCACCCCTCCACTTT; cdr3_aa: CASSLTGSFNSPLHF
d_call: .; j_call: TRBJ2-4; v_call: TRBV28; clone_size: .; cdr3_nt: TGTGCCAGCAGTTTCCCGGGGATAGCCAAAAACATTCAGTACTTC; cdr3_aa: CASSFPGIAKNIQYF
d_call: .; j_call: TRBJ2-3; v_call: TRBV29-1; clone_size: .; cdr3_nt: TGCAGCGTTGAGGAGGGGATCGCAGATACGCAGTATTTT; cdr3_aa: CSVEEGIADTQYF
d_call: .; j_call: TRBJ2-7; v_call: TRBV7-9; clone_size: .; cdr3_nt: TGTGCCAGCAGCTTGGACAGCCTGAGCTACGAGCAGTACTTC; cdr3_aa: CASSLDSLSYEQYF
d_call: .; j_call: TRBJ1-5; v_call: TRBV29-1; clone_size: .; cdr3_nt: TGCAGCGTTGCACCTAATAGCAATCAGCCCCAGCATTTT; cdr3_aa: CSVAPNSNQPQHF
d_call: .; j_call: TRBJ2-1; v_call: TRBV5-1; clone_size: .; cdr3_nt: TGCGCCAGCAGCTTGGCCGGGGACGCCTACAATGAGCAGTTCTTC; cdr3_aa: CASSLAGDAYNEQFF
d_call: .; j_call: TRBJ1-1; v_call: TRBV6-2/TRBV6-3; clone_size: .; cdr3_nt: TGTGCCAGCAGTTACTCGTTCGGACGGCGGAACACTGAAGCTTTCTTT; cdr3_aa: CASSYSFGRRNTEAFF
d_call: .; j_call: TRBJ1-6; v_call: TRBV2; clone_size: .; cdr3_nt: TGTGCCAGCAGTGAAGCTTCACCCCTCCACTTT; cdr3_aa: CASSEASPLHF
d_call: .; j_call: TRBJ2-5; v_call: TRBV10-3; clone_size: .; cdr3_nt: TGTGCCATCTCAACCAGGAAGGGCGCAGAGACCCAGTACTTC; cdr3_aa: CAISTRKGAETQYF
d_call: TRBD1; j_call: TRBJ2-3; v_call: TRBV6-5; clone_size: .; cdr3_nt: TGTGCCAGCACCGAGGGGGCGAAATATACGCAGTATTTT; cdr3_aa: CASTEGAKYTQYF
d_call: .; j_call: TRBJ2-1; v_call: TRBV20-1; clone_size: .; cdr3_nt: TGCAGTGCTAGAGTTTACAATGAGCAGTTCTTC; cdr3_aa: CSARVYNEQFF
d_call: .; j_call: TRBJ1-1; v_call: TRBV7-8; clone_size: .; cdr3_nt: TGTGCCAGCAGCGGAAGGACACAAACTGAAGCTTTCTTT; cdr3_aa: CASSGRTQTEAFF
d_call: .; j_call: TRBJ1-5; v_call: TRBV20-1; clone_size: .; cdr3_nt: TGCAGTGCAGTAGGGGTCCATGGCAATCAGCCCCAGCATTTT; cdr3_aa: CSAVGVHGNQPQHF
d_call: TRBD2; j_call: TRBJ2-1; v_call: TRBV7-2; clone_size: .; cdr3_nt: TGTGCCAGCAGCTCGGGACTAGCGGGTTACAATGAGCAGTTCTTC; cdr3_aa: CASSSGLAGYNEQFF
d_call: .; j_call: TRBJ1-2; v_call: TRBV11-2; clone_size: .; cdr3_nt: TGTGCCAGCAGCTTAGATATGACTAACTATGGCTACACCTTC; cdr3_aa: CASSLDMTNYGYTF
d_call: TRBD2; j_call: TRBJ2-3; v_call: TRBV7-2; clone_size: .; cdr3_nt: TGTGCCAGCAGCTTCAGCGGGGGGGTTGATAGCACAGATACGCAGTATTTT; cdr3_aa: CASSFSGGVDSTDTQYF
d_call: .; j_call: TRBJ2-4; v_call: TRBV12-3/TRBV12-4; clone_size: .; cdr3_nt: TGTGCCAGCAGTCCCTCCGGGGTTAAAGCCAAAAACATTCAGTACTTC; cdr3_aa: CASSPSGVKAKNIQYF
d_call: TRBD1; j_call: TRBJ2-5; v_call: TRBV20-1; clone_size: .; cdr3_nt: TGCAGTGCTAGTACGCCCAGACAGGGGGCGATTTGGGAGACCCAGTACTTC; cdr3_aa: CSASTPRQGAIWETQYF
d_call: .; j_call: TRBJ2-1; v_call: TRBV29-1; clone_size: .; cdr3_nt: TGCAGCGTTAACATCGGAGGGGTCAATGAGCAGTTCTTC; cdr3_aa: CSVNIGGVNEQFF
d_call: .; j_call: TRBJ1-2; v_call: TRBV29-1; clone_size: .; cdr3_nt: TGCAGCGTTGTCTCCAGGGTATCTAACTATGGCTACACCTTC; cdr3_aa: CSVVSRVSNYGYTF
d_call: TRBD1; j_call: TRBJ1-6; v_call: TRBV10-3; clone_size: .; cdr3_nt: TGTGCCATTGGGCTGGGACAGGGAAAAATCGGGTCCTATAATTCACCCCTCCACTTT; cdr3_aa: CAIGLGQGKIGSYNSPLHF
d_call: .; j_call: TRBJ2-6; v_call: TRBV12-3/TRBV12-4; clone_size: .; cdr3_nt: TGTGCCAGCAGTTTCGGAGTCTCTGGGGCCAACGTCCTGACTTTC; cdr3_aa: CASSFGVSGANVLTF
d_call: .; j_call: TRBJ1-2; v_call: TRBV19; clone_size: .; cdr3_nt: TGTGCCAGTAAGTCCGACAGCAACTATGGCTACACCTTC; cdr3_aa: CASKSDSNYGYTF
d_call: TRBD2; j_call: TRBJ2-7; v_call: TRBV12-3/TRBV12-4; clone_size: .; cdr3_nt: TGTGCCAGCAGGGGAGGGCCTTGGGAGCAGTACTTC; cdr3_aa: CASRGGPWEQYF
d_call: TRBD1; j_call: TRBJ1-6; v_call: TRBV4-1; clone_size: .; cdr3_nt: TGCGCCAGCAGCCAAGATGGACAGGGAACTTCACCCCTCCACTTT; cdr3_aa: CASSQDGQGTSPLHF
d_call: .; j_call: TRBJ1-5; v_call: TRBV28; clone_size: .; cdr3_nt: TGTGCCAGCAGCCAATCGAGGCCCCAGCATTTT; cdr3_aa: CASSQSRPQHF